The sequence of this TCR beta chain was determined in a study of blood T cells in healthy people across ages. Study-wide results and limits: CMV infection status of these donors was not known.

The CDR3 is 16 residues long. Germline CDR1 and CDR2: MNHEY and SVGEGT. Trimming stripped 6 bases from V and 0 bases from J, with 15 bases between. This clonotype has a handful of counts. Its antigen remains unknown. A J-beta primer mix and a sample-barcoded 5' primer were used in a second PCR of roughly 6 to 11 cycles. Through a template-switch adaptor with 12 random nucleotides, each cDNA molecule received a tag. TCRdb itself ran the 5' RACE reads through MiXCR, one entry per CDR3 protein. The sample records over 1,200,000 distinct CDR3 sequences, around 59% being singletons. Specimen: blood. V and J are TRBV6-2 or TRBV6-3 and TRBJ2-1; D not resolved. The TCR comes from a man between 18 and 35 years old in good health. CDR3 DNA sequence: TGTGCCAGCAGGGCTCTTGTTAAGAACTCCTACAATGAGCAGTTCTTC. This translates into CASRALVKNSYNEQFF.